What follows are 9 T cell receptor beta chains derived from one specimen sequenced in a study of blood T cell repertoires in COVID-19. Clones were sequenced by immunoSEQ multiplex PCR, and TCRdb holds only the in-frame ones, with some missing. The data show some 140,000 clones, roughly four fifths seen once. Sequences were obtained from peripheral blood. These receptors originate from a woman aged 60-70 years with COVID-19, enrolled during active disease.

V gene TRBV5-6 combines with J gene TRBJ1-1, with 9 bases fitting TRBD1. The CDR3 is 12 amino acids. The V segment lost 6 bases and the J segment 5 bases; nucleotides outside the gene matches: 2. Germline V gives CDR1 SGHDT, CDR2 YYEEEE. In nucleotides, the CDR3 is TGTGCCAGCAAAGACAGGGGGACTGAAGCTTTCTTT. Its translation is CASKDRGTEAFF.

CDR3 amino acids: CASSFRGSNGYTF. The DNA for the CDR3 is TGTGCCAGCAGCTTCAGGGGAAGTAATGGCTACACCTTC. V and J are TRBV5-8 and TRBJ1-2, with D perhaps TRBD1 (6 bases). Germline-derived CDR1 and CDR2 are SGHTS and YDEGEE. Trimming cost V 2 bases and J 6 bases, with 11 bases left between them. This CDR3 has 13 residues.

J is TRBJ2-2 and V is TRBV24-1, with D maybe TRBD2 (8 bases). The V gene lost 0 bases and the J gene lost 4 bases, with 17 bases spanning the gap. The length of the CDR3 is 18 residues. Germline loops: CDR1 KGHDR, CDR2 SFDVKD. CDR3 residues: CATSDLGTRDRPTGELFF. DNA of the CDR3: TGTGCCACCAGTGATTTGGGGACTAGGGACAGACCCACCGGGGAGCTGTTTTTT.

The V gene is TRBV29-1, the J gene TRBJ1-5; no reliable D call. Between the trimmed V and J ends, which lost 2 bases and 2 bases, there was a span of 10 bases. CDR1 is SQVTM and CDR2 is ANQGSEA in the germline V gene. This CDR3 region has 14 residues. The CDR3 region has the DNA TGCAGCGTTGAAACCGGAGGACGCAATCAGCCCCAGCATTTT. This encodes CSVETGGRNQPQHF.

V and J are TRBV5-6 and TRBJ2-3, with D perhaps TRBD1 (6 bases). The ends were cut back, 9 bases at V and 1 base at J, with 12 bases in the middle. The CDR3 has 13 amino acids. The germline V gene has CDR1 SGHDT and CDR2 YYEEEE. CDR3 amino acids: CAISDRRTDTQYF. For the CDR3, the DNA is TGTGCCATTTCTGACAGGCGCACAGATACGCAGTATTTT. Combining the CDR3 with reference TRBV5-6 and TRBJ2-3 gives the whole variable domain DAGVTQSPTHLIKTRGQQVTLRCSPKSGHDTVSWYQQALGQGPQFIFQYYEEEERQRGNFPDRFSGHQFPNYSSELNVNALLLGDSALYLCAISDRRTDTQYFGPGTRLTVL.

The chain carries TRBV25-1 and TRBJ2-2; TRBD2 matches 15 bases. V was clipped by 8 bases and J by 4 bases; unmatched bases: 5. CDR1 is MGHDK, CDR2 SYGVNS, per germline. The CDR3 runs to 16 residues. CDR3 nucleotide sequence: TGTGCCAGCGGGGGACTAGCGGGAGGACTCACCGGGGAGCTGTTTTTT. It translates to CASGGLAGGLTGELFF.

This clone was counted once. The rearrangement links TRBV6-5 to TRBJ1-1, with 10 bases fitting TRBD1. In germline, CDR1 is MNHEY, CDR2 SVGAGI. This CDR3 has 16 amino acids. The V and J ends lost 2 bases and 4 bases, in that order; junction bases with no gene match: 7. The CDR3 region has the DNA TGTGCCAGCAGTTACCAAACCGGGACAGGGGTCACTGAAGCTTTCTTT. It encodes CASSYQTGTGVTEAFF.

The V call is TRBV19, the J call TRBJ2-1, with D maybe TRBD2 (6 bases). This CDR3 has 15 residues. Germline V CDR1 and CDR2: LNHDA, SQIVND (reference sequence). V was clipped by 5 bases and J by 4 bases, with 15 bases between them. This chain's CDR3 is CASSLGLLDYNEQFF. The CDR3 nucleotides are TGTGCCAGTAGTTTGGGACTCTTAGATTACAATGAGCAGTTCTTC.

The chain couples TRBV12-3 or TRBV12-4 to TRBJ2-1; no firm D call. The CDR3 consists of 13 residues. V lost 5 bases and J 4 bases, leaving 9 bases between the germline ends. The CDR3 DNA follows: TGTGCCAGCAGTCCGACAAAGTACAATGAGCAGTTCTTC. It codes for CASSPTKYNEQFF.